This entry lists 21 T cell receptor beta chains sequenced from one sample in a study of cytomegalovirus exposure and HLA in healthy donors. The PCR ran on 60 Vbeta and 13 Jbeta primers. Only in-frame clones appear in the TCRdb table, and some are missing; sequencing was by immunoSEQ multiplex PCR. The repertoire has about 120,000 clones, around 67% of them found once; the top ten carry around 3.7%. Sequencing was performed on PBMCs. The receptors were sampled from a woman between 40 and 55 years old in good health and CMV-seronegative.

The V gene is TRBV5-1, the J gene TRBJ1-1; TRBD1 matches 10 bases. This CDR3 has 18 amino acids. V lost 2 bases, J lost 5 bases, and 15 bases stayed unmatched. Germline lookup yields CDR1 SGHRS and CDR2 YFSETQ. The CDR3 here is CASSFTGMTGGMATEAFF. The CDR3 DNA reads TGCGCCAGCAGCTTTACCGGAATGACAGGGGGCATGGCAACTGAAGCTTTCTTT.

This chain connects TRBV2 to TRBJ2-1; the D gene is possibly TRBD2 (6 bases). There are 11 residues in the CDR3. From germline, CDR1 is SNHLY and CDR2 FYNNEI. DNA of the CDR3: TGTGCAGCGGGTCTAGCCTACGAGCAGTTCTTC. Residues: CAAGLAYEQFF.

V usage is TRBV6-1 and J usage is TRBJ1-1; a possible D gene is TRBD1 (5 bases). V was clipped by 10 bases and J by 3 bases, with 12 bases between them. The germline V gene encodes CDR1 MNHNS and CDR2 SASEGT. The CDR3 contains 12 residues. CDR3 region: CAITWGDTEAFF. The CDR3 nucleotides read TGTGCCATCACCTGGGGGGACACTGAAGCTTTCTTT.

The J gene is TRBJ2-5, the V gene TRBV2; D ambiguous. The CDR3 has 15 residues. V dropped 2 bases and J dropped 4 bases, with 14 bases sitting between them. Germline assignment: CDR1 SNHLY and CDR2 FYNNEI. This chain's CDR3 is CASSEQALAGETQYF. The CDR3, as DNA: TGTGCCAGCAGTGAACAGGCACTTGCCGGAGAGACCCAGTACTTC.

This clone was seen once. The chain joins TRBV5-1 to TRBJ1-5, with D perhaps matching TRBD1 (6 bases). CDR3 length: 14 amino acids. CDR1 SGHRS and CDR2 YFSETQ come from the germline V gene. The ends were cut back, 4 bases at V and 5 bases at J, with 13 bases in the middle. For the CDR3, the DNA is TGCGCCAGCAGCATCGGGACACAAGATCAGCCCCAGCATTTT. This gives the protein CASSIGTQDQPQHF.

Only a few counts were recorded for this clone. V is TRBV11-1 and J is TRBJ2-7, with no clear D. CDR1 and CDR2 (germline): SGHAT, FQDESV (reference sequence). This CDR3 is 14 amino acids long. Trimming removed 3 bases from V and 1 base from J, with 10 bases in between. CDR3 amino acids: CASSFSIPSYEQYF. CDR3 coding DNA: TGTGCCAGCAGCTTTTCTATTCCTTCCTACGAGCAGTACTTC.

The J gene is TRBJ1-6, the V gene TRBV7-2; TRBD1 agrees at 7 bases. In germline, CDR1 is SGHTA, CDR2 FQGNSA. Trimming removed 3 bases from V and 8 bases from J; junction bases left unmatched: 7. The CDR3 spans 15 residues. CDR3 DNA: TGTGCCAGCAGCTTGGGCACAGGGGCCTATTCACCCCTCCACTTT. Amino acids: CASSLGTGAYSPLHF.

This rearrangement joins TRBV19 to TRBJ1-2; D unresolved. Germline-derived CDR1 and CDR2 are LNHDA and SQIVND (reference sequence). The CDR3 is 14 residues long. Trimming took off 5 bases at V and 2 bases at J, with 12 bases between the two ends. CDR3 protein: CASSDFTTNYGYTF. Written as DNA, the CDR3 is TGTGCCAGTAGTGATTTCACTACCAACTATGGCTACACCTTC.

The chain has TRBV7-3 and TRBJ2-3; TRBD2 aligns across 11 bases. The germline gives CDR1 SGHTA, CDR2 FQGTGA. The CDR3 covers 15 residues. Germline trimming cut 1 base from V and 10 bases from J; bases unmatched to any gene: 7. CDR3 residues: CASSLSSGRAQSQYF. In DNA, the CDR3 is TGTGCCAGCAGCTTAAGTAGCGGGAGGGCCCAATCGCAGTATTTT.

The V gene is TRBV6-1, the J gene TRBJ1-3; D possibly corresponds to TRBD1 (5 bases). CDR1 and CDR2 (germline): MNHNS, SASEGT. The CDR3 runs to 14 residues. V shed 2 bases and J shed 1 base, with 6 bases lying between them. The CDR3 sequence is CASSEQGSGNTIYF. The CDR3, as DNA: TGTGCCAGCAGTGAACAGGGATCTGGAAACACCATATATTTT.

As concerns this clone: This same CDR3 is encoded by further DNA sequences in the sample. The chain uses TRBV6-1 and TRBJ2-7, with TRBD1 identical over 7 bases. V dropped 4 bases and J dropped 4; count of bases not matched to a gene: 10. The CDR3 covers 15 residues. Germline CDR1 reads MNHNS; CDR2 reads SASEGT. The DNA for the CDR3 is TGTGCCAGCAGTGCGGACGGGACAGCGGCATACGAGCAGTACTTC. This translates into CASSADGTAAYEQYF.

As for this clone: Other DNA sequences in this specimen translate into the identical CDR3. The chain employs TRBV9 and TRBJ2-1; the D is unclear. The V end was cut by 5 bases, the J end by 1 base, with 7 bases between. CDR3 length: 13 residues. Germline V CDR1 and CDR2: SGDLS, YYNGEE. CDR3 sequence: CASSPGSYNEQFF. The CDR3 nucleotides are TGTGCCAGCAGTCCCGGTTCCTACAATGAGCAGTTCTTC.

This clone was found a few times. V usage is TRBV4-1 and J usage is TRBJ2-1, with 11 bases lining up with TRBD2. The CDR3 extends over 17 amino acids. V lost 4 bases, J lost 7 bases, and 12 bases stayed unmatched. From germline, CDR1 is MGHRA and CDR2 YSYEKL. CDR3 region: CASSRGLAGGPVNEQFF. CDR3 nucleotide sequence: TGCGCCAGCAGCCGTGGGCTAGCGGGAGGACCGGTAAATGAGCAGTTCTTC.

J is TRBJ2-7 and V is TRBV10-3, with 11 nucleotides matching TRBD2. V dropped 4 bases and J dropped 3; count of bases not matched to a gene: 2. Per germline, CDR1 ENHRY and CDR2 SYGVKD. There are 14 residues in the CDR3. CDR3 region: CAISASGGSYEQYF. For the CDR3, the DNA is TGTGCCATCAGTGCTAGCGGGGGGAGCTACGAGCAGTACTTC.

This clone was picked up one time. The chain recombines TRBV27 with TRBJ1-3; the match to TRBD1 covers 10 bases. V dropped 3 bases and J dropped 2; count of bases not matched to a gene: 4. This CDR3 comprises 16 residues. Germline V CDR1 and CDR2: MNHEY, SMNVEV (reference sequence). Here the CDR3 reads CASSLGQGTTGNTIYF. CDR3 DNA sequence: TGTGCCAGCAGTTTGGGACAGGGGACTACTGGAAACACCATATATTTT.

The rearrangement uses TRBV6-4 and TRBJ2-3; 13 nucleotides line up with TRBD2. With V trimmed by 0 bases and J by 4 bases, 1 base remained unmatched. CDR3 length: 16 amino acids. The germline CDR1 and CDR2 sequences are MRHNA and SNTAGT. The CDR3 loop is CASSDSGTSGADTQYF. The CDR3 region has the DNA TGTGCCAGCAGTGACTCCGGGACTAGCGGGGCAGATACGCAGTATTTT.

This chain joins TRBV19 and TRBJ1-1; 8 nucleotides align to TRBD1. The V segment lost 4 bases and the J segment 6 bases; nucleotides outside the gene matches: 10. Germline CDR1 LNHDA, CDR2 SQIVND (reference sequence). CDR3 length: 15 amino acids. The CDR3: CASSTLRDRFPEAFF. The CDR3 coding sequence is TGTGCCAGTAGTACCCTCCGGGACAGGTTCCCTGAAGCTTTCTTT.

CDR3 nucleotide sequence: TGCGCCAGCAGCCAAGCTAGTTTCGGGGAGCTGTTTTTT. Protein sequence: CASSQASFGELFF. The chain links TRBV4-1 to TRBJ2-2; D is undetermined. The CDR3 extends over 13 amino acids. V was pared by 1 base and J by 7 bases, with 7 bases between. Per germline, CDR1 MGHRA and CDR2 YSYEKL.

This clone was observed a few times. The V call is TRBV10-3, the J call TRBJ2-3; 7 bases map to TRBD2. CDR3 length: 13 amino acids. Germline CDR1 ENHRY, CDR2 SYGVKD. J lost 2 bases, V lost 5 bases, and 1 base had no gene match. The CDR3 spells CAISRDYTDTQYF. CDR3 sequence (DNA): TGTGCCATCAGTCGGGACTACACAGATACGCAGTATTTT.

CDR3 DNA sequence: TGTGCCAGCAGCCTCTCCGGGGGCGGGGGATGGTATGAGCAGTTCTTC. Protein sequence: CASSLSGGGGWYEQFF. This sequence joins TRBV9 and TRBJ2-1, with a tentative D call TRBD2 (7 bases). Trimming took 4 bases from V and 8 from J, leaving 22 bases between them. The CDR3 totals 16 residues. Germline V gene sequence: CDR1 SGDLS, CDR2 YYNGEE.

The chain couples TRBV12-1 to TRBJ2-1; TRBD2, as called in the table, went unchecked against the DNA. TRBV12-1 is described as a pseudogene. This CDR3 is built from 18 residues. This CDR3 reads CASSFAAQTSPAYNEQFF. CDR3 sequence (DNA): TGTGCCAGCAGCTTTGCCGCCCAGACTAGTCCCGCCTACAATGAGCAGTTCTTC.